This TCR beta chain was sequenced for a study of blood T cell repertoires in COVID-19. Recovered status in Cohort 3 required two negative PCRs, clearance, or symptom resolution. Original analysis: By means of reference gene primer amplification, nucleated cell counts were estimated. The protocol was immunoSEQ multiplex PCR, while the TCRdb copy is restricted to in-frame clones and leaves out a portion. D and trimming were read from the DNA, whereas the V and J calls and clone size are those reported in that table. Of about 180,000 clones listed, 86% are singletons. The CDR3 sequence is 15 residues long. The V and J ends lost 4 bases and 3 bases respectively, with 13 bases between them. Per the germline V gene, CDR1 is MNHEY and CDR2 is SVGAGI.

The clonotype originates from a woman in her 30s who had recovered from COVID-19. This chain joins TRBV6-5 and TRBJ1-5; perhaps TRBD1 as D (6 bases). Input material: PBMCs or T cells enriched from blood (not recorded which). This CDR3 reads CASSFRDILNQPQHF. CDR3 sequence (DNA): TGTGCCAGCAGTTTCCGGGACATCCTCAATCAGCCCCAGCATTTT.